These 8 T cell receptor beta chains originate from one sample sequenced in a study of blood T cell repertoires in COVID-19 (dated by TCRdb to the early 2020s). The library was prepared using the immunoSEQ multiplex PCR assay. TCRdb carries this immuneACCESS record with in-frame sequences only. Its versions omit some clonotypes, under half of them owing to an unresolved V gene in the studies checked, with the rest unexplained. For this sample the table gives a few hundred thousand clones, of which 80% to 90% were detected only once. Less than 5% of the sample comes from the top ten. The source material was peripheral blood. The receptors originated from a woman aged 40 to 50 who had recovered from COVID-19.

The genes are TRBV9 and TRBJ2-1; 7 bases align to TRBD2. The CDR3 spans 17 residues. The trim removed 0 bases at V and 10 bases at J, leaving 16 bases unmatched. The germline gives CDR1 SGDLS, CDR2 YYNGEE. In DNA, the CDR3 is TGTGCCAGCAGCGTAGAGCACGGGGCGGGAGTAAAGAGGGAGCAGTTCTTC. Amino acids: CASSVEHGAGVKREQFF.

The CDR3 DNA reads TGTGCCAGCAGCCAAGTCCTAGCGGGGTACAATGAGCAGTTCTTC. Amino acid sequence: CASSQVLAGYNEQFF. The chain is built from TRBV3-1 (or the pseudogene TRBV3-2) and TRBJ2-1; 9 bases agree with TRBD2. The CDR3 spans 15 residues. V dropped 1 base and J dropped 4; count of bases not matched to a gene: 2. Germline-derived CDR1 and CDR2 are LGHDT and YNNKEL (reference sequence).

The V and J genes are TRBV7-8 and TRBJ2-2; 9 bases map to TRBD2. The germline gives CDR1 SGHVS, CDR2 FQNEAQ. V trimming: 0 bases; J trimming: 2 bases; junction bases outside the gene matches: 4. The CDR3 extends over 17 amino acids. The CDR3 protein is CASSLALGTSNTGELFF. In nucleotides, the CDR3 is TGTGCCAGCAGCTTAGCGCTTGGGACTAGCAACACCGGGGAGCTGTTTTTT. The whole variable domain, filled in from reference TRBV7-8 and TRBJ2-2, reads GAGVSQSPRYKVAKRGQDVALRCDPISGHVSLFWYQQALGQGPEFLTYFQNEAQLDKSGLPSDRFFAERPEGSVSTLKIQRTQQEDSAVYLCASSLALGTSNTGELFFGEGSRLTVL.

The chain couples TRBV2 to TRBJ2-1; weak D call: TRBD1 (7 bases). Between the trimmed V and J ends, which lost 4 bases and 5 bases, there was a span of 15 bases. This CDR3 has 15 residues. In germline, CDR1 is SNHLY, CDR2 FYNNEI. The chain's CDR3 is CASSVAGQINNEQFF. As DNA, the CDR3 is TGTGCCAGCAGTGTTGCGGGACAGATAAACAATGAGCAGTTCTTC.

This clone is a singleton in its sample. This chain uses TRBV19 with TRBJ2-1, with TRBD1 identical over 7 bases. This CDR3 region has 14 residues. J was trimmed by 5 bases and V by 9 bases; bases with no gene match: 10. Germline CDR1 reads LNHDA; CDR2 reads SQIVND (reference sequence). This chain's CDR3 is CASAFEGANNEQFF. CDR3 bases: TGTGCCAGCGCCTTTGAGGGGGCTAACAATGAGCAGTTCTTC.

The chain combines TRBV15 with TRBJ1-3; D is possibly TRBD1 (6 bases). CDR1 LNHNV and CDR2 YYDKDF come from the germline V gene (reference sequence). The CDR3 loop spans 15 amino acids. Trimming pared 0 bases from V and 8 bases from J, leaving 14 bases between. The CDR3 spells CATSRDYRVGDTIYF. Here the CDR3 DNA reads TGTGCCACCAGCAGAGATTACAGGGTCGGGGACACCATATATTTT.

The genes are TRBV7-9 and TRBJ2-5; 7 bases agree with TRBD1. The CDR3 has 14 residues. The V segment lost 0 bases and the J segment 4 bases; nucleotides outside the gene matches: 2. CDR1 SEHNR and CDR2 FQNEAQ come from the germline V gene (reference sequence). The CDR3 nucleotides are TGTGCCAGCAGCTTAGCGACAGGGCCAGAGACCCAGTACTTC. Amino acids: CASSLATGPETQYF.

The CDR3 protein is CASSLGLSEQFF. The CDR3 nucleotides are TGTGCCAGCAGTCTGGGACTTTCAGAGCAGTTCTTC. The rearrangement uses TRBV6-5 and TRBJ2-1; D perhaps matches TRBD2 (6 bases). CDR3 length: 12 residues. The V gene's germline CDR1 is MNHEY and CDR2 SVGAGI. The ends were cut back, 5 bases at V and 10 bases at J, with 12 bases in the middle.